These T cell receptor beta chains were read from a single sample in a study of blood T cell repertoires in COVID-19. The repertoire was sequenced with immunoSEQ multiplex PCR; TCRdb's copy has only in-frame clones and lacks some. In the table there are 270,000 or so clones, 82% of which are singletons. Sequenced: peripheral blood. The receptors originated from a woman aged 18-29 years with acute or convalescent COVID-19. Both conserved end residues are part of each CDR3.

v_call: TRBV28; j_call: TRBJ2-1; cdr3_aa: CASSFNPLDRAEQFF
v_call: TRBV30; j_call: TRBJ1-5; cdr3_aa: CACLTGSNQPQHF
v_call: TRBV4-2; j_call: TRBJ2-7; cdr3_aa: CASSRVLSGSDYEQYF
v_call: TRBV11-3; j_call: TRBJ2-3; cdr3_aa: CASSLGATLGPDTQYF
v_call: TRBV5-5; j_call: TRBJ2-7; cdr3_aa: CASSETGVEQYF
v_call: TRBV5-4; j_call: TRBJ1-2; cdr3_aa: CASSETGSLYGYTF
v_call: TRBV2; j_call: TRBJ1-2; cdr3_aa: CASRGQGNYGYTF
v_call: TRBV4-3; j_call: TRBJ1-5; cdr3_aa: CASSQDVAGNQPQHF
v_call: TRBV4-2; j_call: TRBJ2-7; cdr3_aa: CASSHQPGQGGLEQYF
v_call: TRBV7-3; j_call: TRBJ1-2; cdr3_aa: CASSLTGELGYGYTF
v_call: TRBV10-3; j_call: TRBJ1-2; cdr3_aa: CAISESTGPGYTF
v_call: TRBV18; j_call: TRBJ1-1; cdr3_aa: CASSPGGSMNTEAFF
v_call: TRBV7-2; j_call: TRBJ1-6; cdr3_aa: CASSFQGTYNSPLHF
v_call: TRBV18; j_call: TRBJ2-2; cdr3_aa: CASSYYTGELFF
v_call: TRBV19; j_call: TRBJ1-2; cdr3_aa: CASSAGSRNYGYTF
v_call: TRBV5-4; j_call: TRBJ1-1; cdr3_aa: CASSLRGAGTEAFF
v_call: TRBV6-2/TRBV6-3; j_call: TRBJ2-1; cdr3_aa: CASSYFTSSEQFF
v_call: TRBV7-8; j_call: TRBJ2-1; cdr3_aa: CASSPNSGRSFSDEQFF
v_call: TRBV7-9; j_call: TRBJ2-3; cdr3_aa: CASSLYSGSTDTQYF
v_call: TRBV5-1; j_call: TRBJ2-1; cdr3_aa: CASSPGDQLAYNEQFF
v_call: TRBV19; j_call: TRBJ2-1; cdr3_aa: CASSMASVVGASYNEQFF
v_call: TRBV2; j_call: TRBJ2-5; cdr3_aa: CASSPQETQYF
v_call: TRBV19; j_call: TRBJ1-5; cdr3_aa: CASSKQGINNQPQHF
v_call: TRBV19; j_call: TRBJ2-3; cdr3_aa: CASRPLAGADTQYF
v_call: TRBV18; j_call: TRBJ2-5; cdr3_aa: CASSQTTGLVKTQYF
v_call: TRBV11-1; j_call: TRBJ2-1; cdr3_aa: CASSAGGEYNEQFF
v_call: TRBV6-5; j_call: TRBJ1-1; cdr3_aa: CASRPTGGWNTEAFF
v_call: TRBV11-3; j_call: TRBJ2-3; cdr3_aa: CASSLDVSSGDTQYF
v_call: TRBV29-1; j_call: TRBJ2-4; cdr3_aa: CSAEGVDIQYF